The rows below give T cell receptor beta chains drawn from one sample of a study of T cell responses to AZD1222 COVID-19 vaccine. Assay used: immunoSEQ multiplex PCR; TCRdb lists only in-frame clones, some missing. The repertoire holds 58,000 or so clones, with 86% as singletons. The sequencing here drew on peripheral blood, taken 28 days after the second AZD1222 dose. The receptors were gathered from an adult who received the AZD1222 COVID-19 vaccine. Each CDR3 is given with its conserved first and last residue. Each record gives: CDR3 DNA, CDR3 protein, D gene, clone size, V gene, J gene. A D gene is named only where the DNA matches it firmly. Some rows mark clone size as missing; the rest say once, few, many or name a class of expanded clone.

TGTGCCAGCAGCTCCTTACTAGCGGGAGATTTTGAGCAGTTCTTC	CASSSLLAGDFEQFF	TRBD2	.	TRBV7-3	TRBJ2-1
TGTGCCAGCCTTCGGACAGATAGCAATCAGCCCCAGCATTTT	CASLRTDSNQPQHF	.	.	TRBV19	TRBJ1-5
TGTGCCAGCCACCGCGGCGGACAGGGGTGGAGGAGTGAAGCTTTCTTT	CASHRGGQGWRSEAFF	.	.	TRBV21-1	TRBJ1-1
TGTGCCAGCAGTTTTTGGGGCAGGGACCAAGAGACCCAGTACTTC	CASSFWGRDQETQYF	.	.	TRBV27	TRBJ2-5
TGCAGTGCGACCTTACTCGCCGAGCAGTACTTC	CSATLLAEQYF	.	.	TRBV20-1	TRBJ2-7
TGTGCCAGTAGTAGGGGGATTGACTGGAGGGAGCAGTACTTC	CASSRGIDWREQYF	.	.	TRBV19	TRBJ2-7
TGTGCCAGCACTACCGGATCTTATGGCTACACCTTC	CASTTGSYGYTF	.	.	TRBV28	TRBJ1-2
TGTGCCAGCGGGCGTCCAACTAATGAAAAACTGTTTTTT	CASGRPTNEKLFF	.	.	TRBV28	TRBJ1-4
TGTGCCATCCGGACGTCGAGCTCTGGAAACACCATATATTTT	CAIRTSSSGNTIYF	.	.	TRBV10-3	TRBJ1-3
TGTGCCAGCAGCCAAGTCAAGGGACTGGGGGAAGAGACCCAGTACTTC	CASSQVKGLGEETQYF	.	.	TRBV7-2	TRBJ2-5
TGTGCCAGCAGTTACTCGGTGGGGCGCGGGGCCAACGTCCTGACTTTC	CASSYSVGRGANVLTF	.	.	TRBV6-2/TRBV6-3	TRBJ2-6
TGTGCCAGCAGCTCGTTAGGCACCGGGGAGCTGTTTTTT	CASSSLGTGELFF	.	.	TRBV11-3	TRBJ2-2
TGTGCCAGCAGGACAGAGCGGCAATCTGAAGCTTTCTTT	CASRTERQSEAFF	.	few	TRBV11-1	TRBJ1-1
TGTGCCAGCCTGGGGACAGATAATGAAAAACTGTTTTTT	CASLGTDNEKLFF	TRBD1	few	TRBV2	TRBJ1-4
TGTGCCAGCAGCGCACAGGGGGAGGGCTCCTACGAGCAGTACTTC	CASSAQGEGSYEQYF	.	.	TRBV6-5	TRBJ2-7
TGTGCCAGCGCTCTCCGGGAAGAGACCCAGTACTTC	CASALREETQYF	.	.	TRBV2	TRBJ2-5
TGTGCCTGGAGTGTAGACAGGGAAGGAACTGAAGCTTTCTTT	CAWSVDREGTEAFF	TRBD1	medium-sized	TRBV30	TRBJ1-1
TGTGCCAGCAGCTTATCACGGGGAGAAGTGGCTTTCTTT	CASSLSRGEVAFF	.	.	TRBV11-3	TRBJ1-1
TGCGCCAGCAGCCAAGCGAGCAACTGGTTCGAGCAGTTCTTC	CASSQASNWFEQFF	.	.	TRBV4-1	TRBJ2-1
TGTGCCAGCAGTTTAGGACAGACACCGTCCACAGATACGCAGTATTTT	CASSLGQTPSTDTQYF	.	.	TRBV6-5	TRBJ2-3
TGTGCCAGCAGTGGTGGGCGATTCAGCGGGGGTGAGGGAGAGACCCAGTACTTC	CASSGGRFSGGEGETQYF	TRBD2	.	TRBV9	TRBJ2-5
TGTGCCAGCAGCCAAGATGGGGACAGGGGAAATGAGCCCCAGCATTTT	CASSQDGDRGNEPQHF	TRBD1	.	TRBV3-1/TRBV3-2	TRBJ1-5
TGCGCCAGCAGCTTGGAGGGGATATCAAATAATTCACCCCTCCACTTT	CASSLEGISNNSPLHF	.	.	TRBV5-1	TRBJ1-6
TGTGCCAGCAGCACGACGAGATACAGGGATGCCCGCCAGCCCCAGCATTTT	CASSTTRYRDARQPQHF	.	.	TRBV7-8	TRBJ1-5
TGTGCCAGCAGCTTATTCAGGGGTTCCTACGAGCAGTACTTC	CASSLFRGSYEQYF	.	once	TRBV5-5	TRBJ2-7
TGTGCCAGCAGTAAAGAGGGGGTTCTTACCTACGAGCAGTACTTC	CASSKEGVLTYEQYF	.	.	TRBV7-9	TRBJ2-7
TGCGCCAGCAGTTTTGGACAGGGCGGCACTGAAGCTTTCTTT	CASSFGQGGTEAFF	TRBD1	.	TRBV5-1	TRBJ1-1
TGTGCCATCAGGGAAAGTAACAGGGTCTATGGCTACACCTTC	CAIRESNRVYGYTF	.	.	TRBV10-3	TRBJ1-2
TGTGCCAGCAGTCCACCCCGGCATAGAGTTGAAAAACTGTTTTTT	CASSPPRHRVEKLFF	.	.	TRBV28	TRBJ1-4
TGTGCCAGCAGTAGGGGGACAACTCCCAATCAGCCCCAGCATTTT	CASSRGTTPNQPQHF	.	.	TRBV27	TRBJ1-5
TGCGCCTGCAGCGGACTAGCGGGAGACGGCACAGATACGCAGTATTTT	CACSGLAGDGTDTQYF	TRBD2	.	TRBV5-1	TRBJ2-3
TGTGCCTGGAGTCATCGGGCCTCTCGGAGCTACACCTTC	CAWSHRASRSYTF	.	.	TRBV30	TRBJ1-2
TGTGCCAGCAGCGCCTCTGGATTAAGGGAGACCCAGTACTTC	CASSASGLRETQYF	.	.	TRBV7-3	TRBJ2-5
TGTGCCAGCAGACTGGACGCAGGGCAATCCTACGAGCAGTACTTC	CASRLDAGQSYEQYF	.	.	TRBV7-9	TRBJ2-7
TGCGCCAGCAGCCAAGATATAAATGGGAATCAGCCCCAGCATTTT	CASSQDINGNQPQHF	.	.	TRBV4-3	TRBJ1-5
TGTGCCAGCAGCATTCGGGACTCCTATAATTCACCCCTCCACTTT	CASSIRDSYNSPLHF	.	.	TRBV7-8	TRBJ1-6
TGTGCCAGCAGAAGACAGGGGAGCAATCAGCCCCAGCATTTT	CASRRQGSNQPQHF	TRBD1	.	TRBV5-6	TRBJ1-5
TGTGCCTGGGAAAGCGGGAACACAGATACGCAGTATTTT	CAWESGNTDTQYF	TRBD2	.	TRBV30	TRBJ2-3
TGCGCCAGCAGCCGACCAGGGGGCGCGGGGTATGGCTACACCTTC	CASSRPGGAGYGYTF	TRBD1	.	TRBV5-1	TRBJ1-2
TGTGCCAGCAGCCCGACAGGGGGCGGGGAGACCCAGTACTTC	CASSPTGGGETQYF	TRBD1	.	TRBV7-3	TRBJ2-5
TGTGCCAGCAGTTACTCTCAGGGCTCCTACGAGCAGTACTTC	CASSYSQGSYEQYF	.	.	TRBV6-5	TRBJ2-7
TGCGCCAGCAGCCAAGAGGGGGGCGGGGGCAATCAGCCCCAGCATTTT	CASSQEGGGGNQPQHF	.	.	TRBV4-1	TRBJ1-5
TGTGCCAGCAGCGTAGATTGGACTAGCGGGGGTCCCCAGTACTTC	CASSVDWTSGGPQYF	TRBD2	.	TRBV9	TRBJ2-4